Listed below are T cell receptor beta chains from one sample, sequenced in a study of blood T cells in healthy people across ages. TCRdb reanalysed the 5' RACE reads using MiXCR and keeps one entry per CDR3 protein. This table has around 800,000 distinct CDR3 sequences, roughly 50% appearing once. The sequenced sample consisted of blood. These receptors were collected from a man older than 75 in good health. Each CDR3 is given with its conserved first and last residue. Each record gives: J gene, V gene, clone size, D gene, CDR3 protein. D genes are given only for firm matches. Size tells how often a clone was seen (once, few, many) or the class of an expanded clone, and some rows leave it out.

J gene: TRBJ2-7
V gene: TRBV27
clone size: .
D gene: .
CDR3 protein: CASSLIRGARDEQYF

J gene: TRBJ1-1
V gene: TRBV11-2
clone size: .
D gene: .
CDR3 protein: CASSHQAGNTEAFF

J gene: TRBJ2-2
V gene: TRBV6-5
clone size: .
D gene: TRBD2
CDR3 protein: CASRAGTSATGELFF

J gene: TRBJ2-3
V gene: TRBV7-2
clone size: few
D gene: TRBD2
CDR3 protein: CASSLGTGRGTDTQYF

J gene: TRBJ2-5
V gene: TRBV18
clone size: few
D gene: TRBD1
CDR3 protein: CASSRNRDRGLETQYF

J gene: TRBJ2-1
V gene: TRBV14
clone size: .
D gene: TRBD2
CDR3 protein: CASSQEALAGAEQFF

J gene: TRBJ1-2
V gene: TRBV27
clone size: few
D gene: .
CDR3 protein: CASSRTDYHGYTF

J gene: .
V gene: TRBV3-1
clone size: .
D gene: TRBD1
CDR3 protein: CASSQRFGTGGQETQYF

J gene: TRBJ2-1
V gene: TRBV20-1
clone size: once
D gene: TRBD2
CDR3 protein: CSARSLAGAYNEQFF

J gene: TRBJ2-5
V gene: TRBV29-1
clone size: few
D gene: .
CDR3 protein: CSVGQRAQETQYF

J gene: TRBJ2-1
V gene: TRBV27
clone size: .
D gene: TRBD2
CDR3 protein: CASSLLASGRPQKEQFF

J gene: TRBJ1-4
V gene: TRBV14
clone size: .
D gene: .
CDR3 protein: CASSQDDGREKLFF

J gene: TRBJ2-5
V gene: TRBV5-1
clone size: .
D gene: TRBD2
CDR3 protein: CASSLTSGSKYEQYF

J gene: TRBJ1-2
V gene: TRBV14
clone size: .
D gene: TRBD1
CDR3 protein: CASSQGGGRFDYGYTF

J gene: TRBJ2-5
V gene: TRBV5-1
clone size: .
D gene: TRBD2
CDR3 protein: CASSPGIAGKETQYF

J gene: .
V gene: TRBV3-1
clone size: .
D gene: .
CDR3 protein: CASRAASVPYEQYF

J gene: TRBJ2-7
V gene: TRBV29-1
clone size: .
D gene: .
CDR3 protein: CSGSSGTPYEQYF

J gene: TRBJ2-1
V gene: TRBV5-1
clone size: .
D gene: TRBD2
CDR3 protein: CASSPMGSTGLAGGSSYNEQFF

J gene: TRBJ2-5
V gene: TRBV5-6
clone size: .
D gene: .
CDR3 protein: CVSSLAPGVGETQYF

J gene: TRBJ2-3
V gene: TRBV7-2
clone size: .
D gene: .
CDR3 protein: CASSLPGPDTQYF